This entry is about one T cell receptor (beta chain). Method: immunoSEQ multiplex PCR; TCRdb's copy keeps in-frame clones and lacks some. The table has 81,000 or so clones, 86% seen once. V was pared by 5 bases and J by 8 bases, with 9 bases of the junction left unmatched. Germline V lookup: CDR1 ENHRY, CDR2 SYGVKD. The length of the CDR3 is 15 residues. This record belongs to a study of blood T cell repertoires in COVID-19. Turning to the study itself: PBMCs, B-cell-depleted T cells, or T cells were the source of the cDNA or gDNA that made up the material.

This clonotype was sampled from a man over 45 with active COVID-19. The sample was peripheral blood. The chain links TRBV10-3 to TRBJ2-1; 10 bases align to TRBD2. This chain's CDR3 is CAISSTSGDVDEQFF. CDR3 bases: TGTGCCATCAGTTCCACTAGCGGGGATGTGGATGAGCAGTTCTTC.